The 23 T cell receptor beta chains below come from one sample, sequenced in a study of response to subunit inactivated influenza vaccine (dated by TCRdb to the late 2010s). Library preparation used RT-PCR. Sequencing was carried out with an Illumina HiSeq 2500. In-frame beta chains were kept once TCRdb had trimmed the public reads at Q25 with fastp and called clones with MiXCR. Every distinct CDR3 protein forms one entry, paired with its most common genes and DNA. The sample yields about 620,000 distinct CDR3 sequences; approximately 10% were counted once. Of the sample, approximately 11% falls within the top ten clones. This same sample was also taken into another study, of T cells expressing NK-cell markers. Taken from the second paper: 5'RACE template switching, by which a universal primer site and unique molecular identifiers were added, was used to make TCR beta cDNA libraries.

The sample here was PBMCs from blood, taken on the day of vaccination. The receptors were sampled from a middle-aged man who received an inactivated influenza vaccine. Donor details come from another sample of the same person, matched by shared clones.

This chain joins TRBV7-9 and TRBJ2-7; tentatively, D is TRBD1 (7 bases). Germline CDR1 SEHNR, CDR2 FQNEAQ (reference sequence). Trimming cost V 5 bases and J 3 bases, with 17 bases left between them. The CDR3 is made up of 15 amino acids. This chain's CDR3 is CASSPLDRDFYEQYF. CDR3 nucleotide sequence: TGTGCCAGCAGCCCCTTAGACAGGGACTTCTACGAGCAGTACTTC.

The chain uses TRBV5-1 and TRBJ2-5; D ambiguous. The CDR3 loop spans 15 amino acids. Between the trimmed V and J ends, which lost 0 bases and 5 bases, there was a span of 14 bases. Germline lookup yields CDR1 SGHRS and CDR2 YFSETQ. In DNA form, the CDR3 reads TGCGCCAGCAGCTTGGTGGTCAGGTCAACGGAGACCCAGTACTTC. Its protein product is CASSLVVRSTETQYF.

V and J are TRBV9 and TRBJ2-5, with 13 bases that match TRBD2. Germline V gives CDR1 SGDLS, CDR2 YYNGEE. This CDR3 has 18 residues. V trimming: 3 bases; J trimming: 4 bases; junction bases outside the gene matches: 12. CDR3 protein: CASSAGLAGKDLGETQYF. The CDR3 region has the DNA TGTGCCAGCAGCGCGGGACTAGCGGGAAAGGATCTCGGAGAGACCCAGTACTTC.

The rearrangement joins TRBV12-3 or TRBV12-4 to TRBJ2-7, with D perhaps TRBD1 (5 bases). Trimming cost V 1 base and J 3 bases, with 7 bases left between them. The CDR3 spans 13 residues. The CDR3 sequence: CASSLGTIYEQYF. CDR3 in DNA: TGTGCCAGCAGTTTAGGGACAATCTACGAGCAGTACTTC.

At least ten counts were recorded for this clonotype. This sequence joins TRBV28 and TRBJ1-2; D gene ambiguous. Germline assignment: CDR1 MDHEN and CDR2 SYDVKM. Trimming left V 4 bases short and J 4 bases short, with 13 bases between. The CDR3 is 14 amino acids. The CDR3 region has the DNA TGTGCCAGCAGTTCGATAGGCGGGAGCTATGGCTACACCTTC. It translates to CASSSIGGSYGYTF.

In this sample, this clonotype turned up a few times. This chain connects TRBV20-1 to TRBJ2-1, with D unclear. CDR1 is DFQATT, CDR2 SNEGSKA, per germline (reference sequence). The CDR3 has 13 residues. Trimming left V 2 bases short and J 12 bases short, with 17 bases between. CDR3 loop: CSARPSGNLGQFF. The CDR3 DNA reads as TGCAGTGCTAGACCTTCCGGAAATTTGGGGCAGTTCTTC.

This clonotype was found a few times. V gene TRBV28 combines with J gene TRBJ2-3; TRBD1 aligns across 9 bases. Unmatched junction bases numbered 9, after V lost 7 bases and J lost 1 base. This CDR3 is 16 amino acids long. Germline CDR1 reads MDHEN; CDR2 reads SYDVKM. The CDR3 DNA follows: TGTGCCAGCAACGTAGCTGGGACAGGGCGCACAGATACGCAGTATTTT. Its translation: CASNVAGTGRTDTQYF.

This clonotype occurred a few times. The gene calls are TRBV12-3 or TRBV12-4 and TRBJ1-6; TRBD1 aligns across 7 bases. The CDR3 consists of 15 residues. The ends lost 2 bases at V and 8 bases at J; junction bases unmatched: 6. This chain's CDR3 is CASSLRQGEYSPLHF. CDR3 nucleotide sequence: TGTGCCAGCAGTTTAAGGCAGGGGGAGTATTCACCCCTCCACTTT.

This chain links TRBV6-5 with TRBJ1-5; TRBD1 matches 10 bases. V lost 2 bases and J lost 4; bases outside the gene matches: 5. The CDR3 runs 16 residues. Per the germline V gene, CDR1 is MNHEY and CDR2 is SVGAGI. CDR3 DNA: TGTGCCAGCAGTTACCCCGCGGGACAGGGGAATCAGCCCCAGCATTTT. It translates to CASSYPAGQGNQPQHF.

This chain joins TRBV10-3 and TRBJ1-1; D gene uncertain. The CDR3 extends over 14 amino acids. CDR1 and CDR2 from the germline V gene are ENHRY and SYGVKD. V dropped 6 bases and J dropped 1 base, with 12 bases sitting between them. CDR3 residues: CAIRKHTANTEAFF. The CDR3 DNA is TGTGCCATCAGGAAGCACACGGCGAACACTGAAGCTTTCTTT.

A few counts support this clonotype. The chain uses TRBV5-1 and TRBJ2-2; 10 bases fit TRBD2. In germline, CDR1 is SGHRS, CDR2 YFSETQ. J lost 4 bases, V lost 1 base, and 4 bases had no gene match. The CDR3 covers 16 residues. The CDR3 nucleotides are TGCGCCAGCAGCTTGACTAGCGGGGACCCCACCGGGGAGCTGTTTTTT. Its protein is CASSLTSGDPTGELFF.

This clonotype showed up many times. The rearrangement joins TRBV5-5 to TRBJ2-5; TRBD1 aligns across 12 bases. Trimming removed 4 bases from V and 5 bases from J; junction bases left unmatched: 3. CDR1 is SGHKS, CDR2 YYEKEE, per germline (reference sequence). The CDR3 spans 14 residues. The CDR3 region has the DNA TGTGCCAGCAGCGCCGGGACAGGGGGCGAGACCCAGTACTTC. This encodes CASSAGTGGETQYF.

The chain combines TRBV11-1 with TRBJ2-7, with TRBD2 as a possible D gene (6 bases). Germline assignment: CDR1 SGHAT and CDR2 FQDESV (reference sequence). CDR3 length: 14 amino acids. The V gene lost 1 base and the J gene lost 5 bases, with 12 bases spanning the gap. The CDR3 nucleotides are TGTGCCAGCAGCTTAGGGTCAGGGACTCACGAGCAGTACTTC. This gives the protein CASSLGSGTHEQYF.

This clonotype has only a few counts. The chain carries TRBV29-1 and TRBJ2-5, with TRBD1 identical over 8 bases. The CDR3 extends over 12 amino acids. Germline-derived CDR1 and CDR2 are SQVTM and ANQGSEA. Trimming at V came to 1 base and at J to 6 bases, leaving 1 base not matched to a gene. CDR3: CSVEGQGKTQYF. CDR3 in DNA: TGCAGCGTTGAAGGACAGGGGAAGACCCAGTACTTC.

This clonotype was observed at least ten times. V is TRBV6-5 and J is TRBJ2-2; D gene uncertain. The CDR3 consists of 14 residues. Between the trimmed V and J ends, which lost 2 bases and 4 bases, there was a span of 8 bases. CDR1 and CDR2 from the germline V gene are MNHEY and SVGAGI. CDR3 nucleotides: TGTGCCAGCAGTTACGTGGCAGGCACCGGGGAGCTGTTTTTT. Residues: CASSYVAGTGELFF.

At least ten counts were recorded for this clonotype. The CDR3 region is CASSQGSGDTGELFF. CDR3 coding DNA: TGTGCCAGCAGCCAAGGTTCCGGAGACACCGGGGAGCTGTTTTTT. The chain is built from TRBV3-1 and TRBJ2-2, with unresolved D. Trimming removed 1 base from V and 3 bases from J, with 9 bases in between. CDR3 length: 15 amino acids. Germline loops: CDR1 LGHDT, CDR2 YNNKEL (reference sequence).

This clonotype has more than one count but fewer than ten. The rearrangement links TRBV9 to TRBJ1-3; D remains unclear. Germline V gene data show CDR1 as SGDLS and CDR2 as YYNGEE. Trimming took off 0 bases at V and 2 bases at J, with 6 bases between the two ends. This CDR3 is 14 amino acids long. CDR3 protein: CASSVGHPGNTIYF. CDR3 DNA: TGTGCCAGCAGCGTAGGCCATCCTGGAAACACCATATATTTT.

This clonotype appeared many times. The chain carries TRBV14 and TRBJ2-7; possible D gene TRBD2, 5 bases. The CDR3 has 15 amino acids. Germline V CDR1 and CDR2: SGHDN, FVKESK. V shed 0 bases and J shed 7 bases, with 16 bases lying between them. CDR3 sequence (DNA): TGTGCCAGCAGCCAAGATCTAGCTTTTTTCCGGGAGCAGTACTTC. This translates into CASSQDLAFFREQYF.

The chain links TRBV6-2 or TRBV6-3 to TRBJ1-5; D is ambiguous. This CDR3 has 12 residues. V was shortened by 3 bases and J by 7 bases, with 7 bases between the two germline ends. Germline V gene lookup returns CDR1 MNHEY and CDR2 SVGEGT. The CDR3 is CASSYLGQPQHF. CDR3 nucleotide sequence: TGTGCCAGCAGTTATCTGGGACAGCCCCAGCATTTT.

There are a few counts of this clonotype. A much larger clone differs by one base, so this may be a read error. J is TRBJ1-5 and V is TRBV20-1; 7 nucleotides align to TRBD1. CDR1 is DFQATT and CDR2 is SNEGSKA in the germline V gene (reference sequence). The V segment lost 3 bases and the J segment 1 base; nucleotides outside the gene matches: 0. This CDR3 is built from 13 residues. The CDR3 loop is CSARTGSNQPQHF. The CDR3 DNA sequence: TGCAGTGCTAGGACAGGGAGCAATCAGCCCCAGCATTTT.

This rearrangement joins TRBV5-1 to TRBJ2-7; D is unclear. V dropped 0 bases and J dropped 1 base, with 11 bases sitting between them. In germline, CDR1 is SGHRS, CDR2 YFSETQ. The CDR3 spans 15 residues. This CDR3 reads CASSLERSLSYEQYF. The CDR3 bases are TGCGCCAGCAGCTTGGAGAGGTCTCTTTCCTACGAGCAGTACTTC.

The gene calls are TRBV19 and TRBJ2-6, with D possibly TRBD1 on 5 matching bases. CDR1 is LNHDA and CDR2 is SQIVND in the germline V gene (reference sequence). Trimming took off 5 bases at V and 2 bases at J, with 10 bases between the two ends. This CDR3 is 15 amino acids long. CDR3 amino acids: CASSQGFAGANVLTF. In DNA, the CDR3 is TGTGCCAGTAGTCAGGGTTTCGCTGGGGCCAACGTCCTGACTTTC. Supplemented by reference TRBV19 and TRBJ2-6, the full variable domain reads DGGITQSPKYLFRKEGQNVTLSCEQNLNHDAMYWYRQDPGQGLRLIYYSQIVNDFQKGDIAEGYSVSREKKESFPLTVTSAQKNPTAFYLCASSQGFAGANVLTFGAGSRLTVL.

This clonotype showed up just a few times. This chain joins TRBV9 and TRBJ2-1; D gene uncertain. The ends were cut back, 4 bases at V and 4 bases at J, with 15 bases in the middle. The CDR3 sequence is 15 residues long. Germline V gene lookup returns CDR1 SGDLS and CDR2 YYNGEE. The CDR3 sequence: CASSPSGLGYNEQFF. In DNA form, the CDR3 reads TGTGCCAGCAGCCCGTCGGGCCTAGGGTACAATGAGCAGTTCTTC.